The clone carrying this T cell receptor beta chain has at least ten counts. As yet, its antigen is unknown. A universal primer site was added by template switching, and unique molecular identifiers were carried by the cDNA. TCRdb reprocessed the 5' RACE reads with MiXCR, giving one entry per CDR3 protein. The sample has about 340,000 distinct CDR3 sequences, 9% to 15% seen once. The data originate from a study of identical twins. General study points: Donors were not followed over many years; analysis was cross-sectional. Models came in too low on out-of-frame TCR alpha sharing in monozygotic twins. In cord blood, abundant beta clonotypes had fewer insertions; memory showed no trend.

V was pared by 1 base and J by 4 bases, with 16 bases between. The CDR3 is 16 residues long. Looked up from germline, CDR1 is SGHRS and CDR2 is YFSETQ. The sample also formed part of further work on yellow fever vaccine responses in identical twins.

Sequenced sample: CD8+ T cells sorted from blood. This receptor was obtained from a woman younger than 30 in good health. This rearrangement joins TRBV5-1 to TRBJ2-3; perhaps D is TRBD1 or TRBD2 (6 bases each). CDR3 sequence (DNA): TGCGCCAGCAGCTTGTCGGGGGCGCGGGACCCAGATACGCAGTATTTT. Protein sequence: CASSLSGARDPDTQYF.